The rows below give T cell receptor beta chains drawn from one sample of a study of CD8+CD57+ T cells in acquired aplastic anemia. TCRdb re-called the reads through MiXCR, storing one row per CDR3 protein. The profile covers roughly 420,000 distinct CDR3 sequences, with about two thirds appearing a single time and 3% to 4.5% taken by the ten largest. The sample was sorted CD4+, CD8+, or CD8+CD57+ T cells (not recorded which) from PBMCs. Receptor source: a human donor in good health, serving as a control. Each CDR3 is given with its conserved first and last residue. D genes are given only for firm matches. Expanded clones get a size class; other rows say once, few or many, or leave the size out.

v_call	j_call	clone_size	d_call	cdr3_nt	cdr3_aa
TRBV20-1	TRBJ1-5	NA	TRBD1	TGCAGTGCTAGATATCCAGGGACAGGGTATCTTCAGCCCCAGCATTTT	CSARYPGTGYLQPQHF
TRBV11-3	TRBJ1-1	NA	NA	TGTGCCAGCAGCAGAGAGAACAGGTACACTGAAGCTTTCTTT	CASSRENRYTEAFF
TRBV15	TRBJ2-7	few	TRBD1	TGTGCCACCAGCAGGGGGACAGGGACCGCAGGGGAGCAGTACTTC	CATSRGTGTAGEQYF
TRBV7-2	TRBJ1-2	NA	NA	TGTGCCAGCAGCAATCCGGGACACGCCTTCTATGGCTACACCTTC	CASSNPGHAFYGYTF
TRBV10-2	TRBJ2-7	NA	NA	TGCGCCAGCAGGGAGGGACTGACAGGCTCCTACGAGCAGTACTTC	CASREGLTGSYEQYF
TRBV10-1	TRBJ2-7	many	TRBD1	TGCGCCAGCAGCGCCGGGACAGCATACGAGCAGTACTTC	CASSAGTAYEQYF
TRBV20-1	TRBJ1-1	NA	NA	TGCAGTGCAGGGAACACTGAAGCTTTCTTT	CSAGNTEAFF
TRBV7-2	TRBJ2-3	NA	NA	TGTGCCAGCAGCTTCGGAGGGAATTCACCCCTCCACTTTTTT	CASSFGGNSPLHFF
TRBV3-1	TRBJ2-2	few	TRBD2	TGTGCCAGCAGCCAAATCACTAGCGGGGAATACAAGAACACCGGGGAGCTGTTTTTT	CASSQITSGEYKNTGELFF
TRBV7-9	TRBJ2-6	NA	NA	TGTGCCAGTAGCTTAGGGTACGTCTCTGGGTCCACCGTCCTGACTTTC	CASSLGYVSGSTVLTF
TRBV29-1	TRBJ2-3	NA	TRBD2	TGCAGCGTTACCCCCCTTAGCGGGAGGTTATCAGGAGATACGCAGTATTTT	CSVTPLSGRLSGDTQYF
TRBV19	TRBJ1-2	few	TRBD1	TGTGCCAGTAGGGCCCCGGGACAGGGAGGCGGCTACACCTTC	CASRAPGQGGGYTF
TRBV19	TRBJ1-6	few	TRBD1	TGTGCCAGTAGTTTGACGGACAGGGTACAGGATTCACCCCTCCACTTT	CASSLTDRVQDSPLHF
TRBV19	TRBJ2-7	NA	NA	TGTGCCAGCAGTTCTTCAGACAGGATCTACGAGCAGTACTTC	CASSSSDRIYEQYF
TRBV27	TRBJ1-6	NA	NA	TGTGCCAGCAGAGAGGGGGGGGGCAGGAGGAGGGAAGGGTCACCCCTCCACTTT	CASREGGGRRREGSPLHF
TRBV7-7	TRBJ1-6	NA	NA	TGTGCTAGCAGCTTCAACCGGGGGCTGAAGTTATCCGAGCACTTT	CASSFNRGLKLSEHF
TRBV7-7	TRBJ1-1	NA	TRBD1	TGTGCCAGCAGCTTGACAGGGGCAACTAATGAAGCTTTCTTT	CASSLTGATNEAFF
TRBV7-2	TRBJ2-5	many	NA	TGTGCCAGCAGCTTTGGCGAAGCAGCGGAGACCCAGTACTTC	CASSFGEAAETQYF
TRBV30	TRBJ1-1	many	NA	TGTGCCCTAACGAGGGGGGGGATGGCTGAAGCTTTCTTT	CALTRGGMAEAFF
TRBV28	TRBJ2-7	many	TRBD2	TGTGCCAGCAGCCCCGGCGGACTAGCGGAGTACGAGCAGTACTTC	CASSPGGLAEYEQYF
TRBV7-2	TRBJ2-5	NA	NA	TGTGCCAGCAGCCCCCAGCAGGGAAGTCCTACGAGCAGCCAGTACTTC	CASSPQQGSPTSSQYF
TRBV12-3/TRBV12-4	TRBJ1-1	NA	NA	TGTGCCACCAGCATATCCAAGGCTCAAACCACTGAAGCTTTCTTT	CATSISKAQTTEAFF
TRBV6-5	TRBJ1-4	many	NA	TGTGCCAGCAGGGCAATTCAAGCAACTAATGAAAAACTGTTTTTT	CASRAIQATNEKLFF
TRBV6-1	TRBJ1-2	many	NA	TGTGCCAGCAGGGGGAGGGATGGCTACACCTTC	CASRGRDGYTF
TRBV5-1	TRBJ2-7	NA	TRBD1	TGCGCCAGCAGCTTGGGGGACAGGGGGAAGTACTTC	CASSLGDRGKYF
TRBV4-3	TRBJ1-6	NA	NA	TGCGCCAGCAGCCAAGATCTCGACGGCAATTCACCCCTCCACTTT	CASSQDLDGNSPLHF